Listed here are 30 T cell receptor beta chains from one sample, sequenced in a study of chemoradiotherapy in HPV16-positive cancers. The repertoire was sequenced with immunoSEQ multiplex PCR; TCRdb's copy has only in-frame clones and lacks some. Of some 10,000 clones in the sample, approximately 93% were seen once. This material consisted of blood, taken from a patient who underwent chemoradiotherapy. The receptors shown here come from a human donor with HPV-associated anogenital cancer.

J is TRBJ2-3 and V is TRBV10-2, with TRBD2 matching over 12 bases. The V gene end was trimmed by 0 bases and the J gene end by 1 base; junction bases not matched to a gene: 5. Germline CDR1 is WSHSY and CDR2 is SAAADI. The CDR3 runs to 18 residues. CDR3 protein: CASSESQLAGGRTDTQYF. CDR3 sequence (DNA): TGCGCCAGCAGTGAGTCGCAACTAGCGGGGGGCCGCACAGATACGCAGTATTTT.

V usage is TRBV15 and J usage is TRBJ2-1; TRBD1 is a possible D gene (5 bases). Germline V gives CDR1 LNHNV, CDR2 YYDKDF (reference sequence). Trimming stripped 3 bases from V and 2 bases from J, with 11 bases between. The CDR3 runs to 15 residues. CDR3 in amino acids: CATSSQGRAYNEQFF. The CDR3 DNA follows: TGTGCCACCAGCAGCCAGGGTAGGGCCTACAATGAGCAGTTCTTC.

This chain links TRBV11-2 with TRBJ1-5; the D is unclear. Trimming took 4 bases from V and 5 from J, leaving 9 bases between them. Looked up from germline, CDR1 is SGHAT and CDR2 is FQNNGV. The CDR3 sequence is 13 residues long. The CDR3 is CASSSRSYQPQHF. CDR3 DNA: TGTGCCAGCAGCTCCCGTTCTTATCAGCCCCAGCATTTT.

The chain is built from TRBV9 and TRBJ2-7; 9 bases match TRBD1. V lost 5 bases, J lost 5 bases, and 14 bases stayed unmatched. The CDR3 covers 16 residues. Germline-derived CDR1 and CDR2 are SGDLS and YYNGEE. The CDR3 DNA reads TGTGCCAGCAGAGGACCGGGACAGGGCAGAATACACGAGCAGTACTTC. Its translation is CASRGPGQGRIHEQYF.

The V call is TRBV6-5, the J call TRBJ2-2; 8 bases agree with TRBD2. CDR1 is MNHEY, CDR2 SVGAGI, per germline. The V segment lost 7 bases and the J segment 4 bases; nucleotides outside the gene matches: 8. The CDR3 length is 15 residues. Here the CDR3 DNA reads TGTGCCAGCAAGGTCGCGGGGGGCCCCACCGGGGAGCTGTTTTTT. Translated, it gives CASKVAGGPTGELFF.

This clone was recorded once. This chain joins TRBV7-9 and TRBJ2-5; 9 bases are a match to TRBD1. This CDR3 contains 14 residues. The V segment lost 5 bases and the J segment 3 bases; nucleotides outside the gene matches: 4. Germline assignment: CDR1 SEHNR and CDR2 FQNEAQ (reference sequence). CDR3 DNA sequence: TGTGCCAGCAGCCCCTGGACAGGGGAAGAGACCCAGTACTTC. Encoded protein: CASSPWTGEETQYF.

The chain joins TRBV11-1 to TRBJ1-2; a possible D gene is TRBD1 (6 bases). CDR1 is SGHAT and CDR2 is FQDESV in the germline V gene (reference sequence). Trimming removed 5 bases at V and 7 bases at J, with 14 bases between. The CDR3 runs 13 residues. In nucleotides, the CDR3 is TGTGCCAGCAGCCACTACAGGGAAAGTGGCTACACCTTC. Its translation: CASSHYRESGYTF.

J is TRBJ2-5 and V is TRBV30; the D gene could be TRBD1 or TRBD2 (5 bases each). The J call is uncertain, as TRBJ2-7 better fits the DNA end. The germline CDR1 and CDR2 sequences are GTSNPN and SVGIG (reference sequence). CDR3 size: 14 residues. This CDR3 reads CAWRIGQGRYEQYF. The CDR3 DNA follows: TGTGCCTGGAGAATTGGACAAGGGAGATACGAGCAGTACTTC.

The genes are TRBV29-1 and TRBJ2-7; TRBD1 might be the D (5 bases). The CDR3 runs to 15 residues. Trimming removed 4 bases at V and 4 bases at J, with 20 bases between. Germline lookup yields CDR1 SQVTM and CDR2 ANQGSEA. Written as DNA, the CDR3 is TGCAGCGTTGCCCGGTCCGGGCAGGGTGGGTACGAGCAGTACTTC. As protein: CSVARSGQGGYEQYF.

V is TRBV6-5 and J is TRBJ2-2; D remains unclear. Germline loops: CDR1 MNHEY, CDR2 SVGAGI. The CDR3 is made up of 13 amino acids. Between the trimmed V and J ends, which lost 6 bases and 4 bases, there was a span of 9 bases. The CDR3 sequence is CASRGWATGELFF. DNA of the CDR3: TGTGCCAGCAGGGGGTGGGCCACCGGGGAGCTGTTTTTT.

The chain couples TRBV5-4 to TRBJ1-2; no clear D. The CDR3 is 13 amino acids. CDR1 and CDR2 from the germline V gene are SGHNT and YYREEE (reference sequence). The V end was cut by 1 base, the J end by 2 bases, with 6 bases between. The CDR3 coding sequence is TGTGCCAGCAGCTTGATTAGCAACTATGGCTACACCTTC. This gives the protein CASSLISNYGYTF.

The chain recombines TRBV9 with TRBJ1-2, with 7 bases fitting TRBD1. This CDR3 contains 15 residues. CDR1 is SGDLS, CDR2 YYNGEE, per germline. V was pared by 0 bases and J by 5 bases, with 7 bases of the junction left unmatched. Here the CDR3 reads CASSVGDRVGYGYTF. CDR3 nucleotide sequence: TGTGCCAGCAGCGTAGGGGACAGAGTAGGGTATGGCTACACCTTC.

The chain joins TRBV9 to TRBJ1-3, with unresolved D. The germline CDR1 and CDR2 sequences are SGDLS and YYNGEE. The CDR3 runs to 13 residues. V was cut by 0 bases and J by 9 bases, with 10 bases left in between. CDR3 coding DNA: TGTGCCAGCAGCGTAGACTGGCCGGGCACCATATATTTT. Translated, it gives CASSVDWPGTIYF. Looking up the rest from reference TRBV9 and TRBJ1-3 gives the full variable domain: DSGVTQTPKHLITATGQRVTLRCSPRSGDLSVYWYQQSLDQGLQFLIQYYNGEERAKGNILERFSAQQFPDLHSELNLSSLELGDSALYFCASSVDWPGTIYFGEGSWLTVV.

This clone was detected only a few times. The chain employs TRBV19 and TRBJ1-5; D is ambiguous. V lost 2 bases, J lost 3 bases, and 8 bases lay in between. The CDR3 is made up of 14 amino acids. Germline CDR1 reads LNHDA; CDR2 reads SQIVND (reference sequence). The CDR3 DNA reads TGTGCCAGTAGTATATCCGTCGCCAATCAGCCCCAGCATTTT. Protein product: CASSISVANQPQHF.

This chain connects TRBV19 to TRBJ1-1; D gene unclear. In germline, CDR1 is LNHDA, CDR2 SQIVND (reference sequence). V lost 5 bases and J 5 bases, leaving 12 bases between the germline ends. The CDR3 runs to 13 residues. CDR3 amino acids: CASSEQPQTEAFF. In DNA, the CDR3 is TGTGCCAGTAGTGAACAGCCTCAAACTGAAGCTTTCTTT.

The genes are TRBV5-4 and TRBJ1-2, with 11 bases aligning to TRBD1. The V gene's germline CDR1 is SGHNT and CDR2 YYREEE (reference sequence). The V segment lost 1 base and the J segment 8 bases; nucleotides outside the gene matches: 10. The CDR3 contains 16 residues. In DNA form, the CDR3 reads TGTGCCAGCAGCTTGCTCCTTGGACAGGGGGCGCAAGGCTACACCTTC. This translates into CASSLLLGQGAQGYTF.

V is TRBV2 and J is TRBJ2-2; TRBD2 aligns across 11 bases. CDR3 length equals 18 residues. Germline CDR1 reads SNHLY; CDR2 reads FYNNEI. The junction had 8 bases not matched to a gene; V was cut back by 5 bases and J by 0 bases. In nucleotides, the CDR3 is TGTGCCAGCAGTCCACCGGCTAGCGGGGGGACGAACACCGGGGAGCTGTTTTTT. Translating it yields CASSPPASGGTNTGELFF.

The CDR3 sequence: CASSSPRAGGPGELFF. The CDR3 coding sequence is TGTGCCAGCAGCTCCCCCCGGGCAGGGGGTCCCGGGGAGCTGTTTTTT. The chain employs TRBV7-9 and TRBJ2-2; the match to TRBD1 covers 7 bases. Germline CDR1 is SEHNR and CDR2 is FQNEAQ (reference sequence). The trim removed 4 bases at V and 6 bases at J, leaving 11 bases unmatched. The CDR3 has 16 residues.

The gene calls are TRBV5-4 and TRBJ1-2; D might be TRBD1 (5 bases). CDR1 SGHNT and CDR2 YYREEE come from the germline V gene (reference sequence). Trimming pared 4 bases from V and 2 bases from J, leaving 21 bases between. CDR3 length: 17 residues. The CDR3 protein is CASSPLAVSGPNYGYTF. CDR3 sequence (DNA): TGTGCCAGCAGCCCCCTAGCGGTGTCAGGGCCCAACTATGGCTACACCTTC.

Written as DNA, the CDR3 is TGCGCCAGCAGCCAAGATATTTCCACTAGCGGGGATCCAGATACGCAGTATTTT. Translation gives CASSQDISTSGDPDTQYF. This chain uses TRBV4-3 with TRBJ2-3, with 10 bases matching TRBD2. CDR1 and CDR2 (germline): LGHNA, YSLEER. V lost 0 bases, J lost 4 bases, and 10 bases stayed unmatched. The CDR3 is 18 residues long.

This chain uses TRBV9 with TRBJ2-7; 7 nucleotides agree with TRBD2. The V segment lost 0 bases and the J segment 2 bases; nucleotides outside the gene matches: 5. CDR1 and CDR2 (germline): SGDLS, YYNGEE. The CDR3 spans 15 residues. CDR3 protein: CASSVGGGTTYEQYF. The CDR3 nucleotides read TGTGCCAGCAGCGTAGGGGGAGGGACCACCTACGAGCAGTACTTC.

The DNA for the CDR3 is TGTGCCAGCAGTCCCCTGGGACAGAACTATGGCTACACCTTC. It specifies CASSPLGQNYGYTF. The gene calls are TRBV6-1 and TRBJ1-2; 7 bases fit TRBD1. The CDR3 covers 14 residues. Germline V CDR1 and CDR2: MNHNS, SASEGT. Trimming cost V 5 bases and J 2 bases; bases outside gene matches: 5.

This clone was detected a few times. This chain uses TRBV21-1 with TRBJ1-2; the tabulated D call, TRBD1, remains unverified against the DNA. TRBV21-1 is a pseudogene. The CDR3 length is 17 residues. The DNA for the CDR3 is TGTGCCAGCAGCCCTCAGAGGGGACAGGGGCTTAACTATGGCTACACCTTC. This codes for CASSPQRGQGLNYGYTF.

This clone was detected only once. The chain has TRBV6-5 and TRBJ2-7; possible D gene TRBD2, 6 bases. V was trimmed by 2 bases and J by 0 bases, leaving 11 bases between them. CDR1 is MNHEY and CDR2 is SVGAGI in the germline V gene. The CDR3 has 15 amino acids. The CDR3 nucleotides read TGTGCCAGCAGTTACCGGGAGAAGAGCTCCTACGAGCAGTACTTC. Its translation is CASSYREKSSYEQYF.

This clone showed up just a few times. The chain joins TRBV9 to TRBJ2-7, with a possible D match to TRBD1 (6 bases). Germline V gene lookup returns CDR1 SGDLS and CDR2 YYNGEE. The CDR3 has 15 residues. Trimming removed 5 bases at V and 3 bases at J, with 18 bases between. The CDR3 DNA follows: TGTGCCAGCAGTCCACTGAAACAGGGACACTACGAGCAGTACTTC. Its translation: CASSPLKQGHYEQYF.

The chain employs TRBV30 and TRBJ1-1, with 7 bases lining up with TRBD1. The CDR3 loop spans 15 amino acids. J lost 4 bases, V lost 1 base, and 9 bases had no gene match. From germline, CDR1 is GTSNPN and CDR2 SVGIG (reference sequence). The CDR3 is CAWSATGLSSTEAFF. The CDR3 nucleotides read TGTGCCTGGAGTGCGACAGGGTTGAGTAGCACTGAAGCTTTCTTT.

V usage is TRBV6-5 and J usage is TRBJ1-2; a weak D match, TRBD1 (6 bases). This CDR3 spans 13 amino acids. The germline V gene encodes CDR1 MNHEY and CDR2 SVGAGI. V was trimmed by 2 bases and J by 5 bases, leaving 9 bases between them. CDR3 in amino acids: CASSYDRSYGYTF. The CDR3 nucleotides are TGTGCCAGCAGTTACGACAGGTCGTATGGCTACACCTTC.

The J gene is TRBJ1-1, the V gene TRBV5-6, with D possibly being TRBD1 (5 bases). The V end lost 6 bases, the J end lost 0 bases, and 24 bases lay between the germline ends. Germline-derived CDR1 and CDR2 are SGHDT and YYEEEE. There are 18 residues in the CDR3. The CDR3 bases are TGTGCCAGCACCCAACGTTTGGGGGAGGGCACCATGAACACTGAAGCTTTCTTT. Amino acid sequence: CASTQRLGEGTMNTEAFF.

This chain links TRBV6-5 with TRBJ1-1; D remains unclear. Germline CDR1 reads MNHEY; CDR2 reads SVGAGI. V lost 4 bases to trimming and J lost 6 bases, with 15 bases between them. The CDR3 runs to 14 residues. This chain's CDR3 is CASSCSAETSEAFF. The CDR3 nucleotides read TGTGCCAGCAGTTGCTCGGCCGAAACGTCTGAAGCTTTCTTT.

This CDR3 is CASSFTDYNEQFF. The CDR3 nucleotides read TGTGCCAGCAGCTTTACAGATTACAATGAGCAGTTCTTC. The chain employs TRBV11-2 and TRBJ2-1; D not certain. The V end lost 3 bases, the J end lost 4 bases, and 7 bases lay between the germline ends. Germline values: CDR1 SGHAT, CDR2 FQNNGV. The CDR3 length is 13 residues. The complete variable domain, with remaining parts taken from reference TRBV11-2 and TRBJ2-1, reads EAGVAQSPRYKIIEKRQSVAFWCNPISGHATLYWYQQILGQGPKLLIQFQNNGVVDDSQLPKDRFSAERLKGVDSTLKIQPAKLEDSAVYLCASSFTDYNEQFFGPGTRLTVL.